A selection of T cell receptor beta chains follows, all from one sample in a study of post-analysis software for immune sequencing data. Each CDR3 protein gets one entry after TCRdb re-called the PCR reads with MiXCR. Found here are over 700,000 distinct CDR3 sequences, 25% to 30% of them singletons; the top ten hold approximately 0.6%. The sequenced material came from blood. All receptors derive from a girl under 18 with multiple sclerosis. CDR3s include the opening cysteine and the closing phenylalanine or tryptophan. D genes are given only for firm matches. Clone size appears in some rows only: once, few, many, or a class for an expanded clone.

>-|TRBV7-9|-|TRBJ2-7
TGTGCCAGCAGCTTAAGTCACGAGCAGTACTTC
CASSLSHEQYF
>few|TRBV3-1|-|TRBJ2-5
TGTGCCAGCAGCATTCAGGGTATCCAAGAGACCCAGTACTTC
CASSIQGIQETQYF
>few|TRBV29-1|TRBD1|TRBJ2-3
TGCAGCGTGGAGGTACAGGGGGCGTTCACAGATACGCAGTATTTT
CSVEVQGAFTDTQYF
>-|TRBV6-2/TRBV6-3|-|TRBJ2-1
TGTGCCAGCAGTTACCATCAGGGGACCCTGAACAATGAGCAGTTCTTC
CASSYHQGTLNNEQFF
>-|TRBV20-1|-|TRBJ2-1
TGCAGCGCTCCAGACAGGCGCTCCTACAATGAGCAGTTCTTC
CSAPDRRSYNEQFF
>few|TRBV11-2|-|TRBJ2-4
TGTGCCAGCAGCGACCCGGGACACCTAGCCAAAAACATTCAGTACTTC
CASSDPGHLAKNIQYF
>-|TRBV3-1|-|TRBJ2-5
TGTGCCAGCAGCCAAGGTCCAGCTGAGACCCAGTACTTC
CASSQGPAETQYF
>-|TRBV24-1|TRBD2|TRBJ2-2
TGTGCCACCAGTGATCCTAATACCGGGACTAGCGGGAGTCGAGAGACCGGGGAGCTGTTTTTT
CATSDPNTGTSGSRETGELFF
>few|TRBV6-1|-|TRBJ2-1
TGTGCCAGCAGTGTAAGGGGGAGCTCCTACAATGAGCAGTTCTTC
CASSVRGSSYNEQFF
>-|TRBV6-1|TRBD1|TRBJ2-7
TGTGCCAGCAGTGCCTTCGGAACGGGACAGGGGGCATTAAGCTCCTACAATGAGCAGTACTTC
CASSAFGTGQGALSSYNEQYF
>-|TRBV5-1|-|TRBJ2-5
TGCGCCAGCAGCTTGGTTGCTAGCCCCTATCAAGAGACCCAGTACTTC
CASSLVASPYQETQYF
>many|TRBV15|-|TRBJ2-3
TGTGCCACCAGCAGAGTCCAGGGTCCACAGAATACGCAGTATTTT
CATSRVQGPQNTQYF
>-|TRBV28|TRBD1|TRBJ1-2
TGTGCCAGCAGTTCACCGGGGGAGGGGGCCGGCTATGGCTACACCTTC
CASSSPGEGAGYGYTF
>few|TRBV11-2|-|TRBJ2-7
TGTGCCAGCAGCTTAGTCCACGGCTCCTACGAGCAGTACTTC
CASSLVHGSYEQYF
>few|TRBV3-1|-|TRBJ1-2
TGTGCCAGCAGCCGGGGTAAATCAGGGGTGAGCTATGGCTACACCTTC
CASSRGKSGVSYGYTF
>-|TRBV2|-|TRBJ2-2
TGTGCCAGCAGGGGGGCAACAGGGTTCACCGGGGAGCTGTTTTTT
CASRGATGFTGELFF
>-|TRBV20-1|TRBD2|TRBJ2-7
TGCAGTGCCACGTCGGGACTAGCCATCTACGAGCAGTACTTC
CSATSGLAIYEQYF
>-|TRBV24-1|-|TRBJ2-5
TGTGCCACCAGTGATTTGACTGCTAGGAATGAGCAGTACTTC
CATSDLTARNEQYF
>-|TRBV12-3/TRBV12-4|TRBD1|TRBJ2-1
TGTGCCAGCAGTCCACCAGGGGGGACAGGGCAGTTCTTC
CASSPPGGTGQFF
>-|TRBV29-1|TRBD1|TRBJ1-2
TGCAGCATTGGACAGGGTAACCACGGCTACACCTTC
CSIGQGNHGYTF
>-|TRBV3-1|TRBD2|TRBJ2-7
TGTGCCAGCAGCCAAGATCGCCCTAGCGGGACCTCCTACAATGAGCAGTACTTC
CASSQDRPSGTSYNEQYF
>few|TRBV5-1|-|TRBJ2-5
TGCGCCAGCAGCTTGGTTCTACAGGCCGGGACCCAGTACTTC
CASSLVLQAGTQYF
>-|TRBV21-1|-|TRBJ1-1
TGTGCCAGCAGCAAAGCGCCCGGGGTGGATCGTAACACTGAAGCTTTCTTT
CASSKAPGVDRNTEAFF
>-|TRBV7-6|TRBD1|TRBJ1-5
TGTGCCAGCAGCTCCGGGACAGGAATAAATCAGCCCCAGCATTTT
CASSSGTGINQPQHF
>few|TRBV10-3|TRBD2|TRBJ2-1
TGTGCCATCAAAGGTAGTCCTAGCGGAGGATACAATGAGCAGTTCTTC
CAIKGSPSGGYNEQFF
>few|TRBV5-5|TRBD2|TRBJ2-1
TGTGCCAGCAGCTTGGGTGCAGCCGGGACTAACAATGAGCAGTTCTTC
CASSLGAAGTNNEQFF
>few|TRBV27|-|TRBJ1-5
TGTGCCTGCAGTTTAGGCAGCCATCAGCCCCAGCATTTT
CACSLGSHQPQHF
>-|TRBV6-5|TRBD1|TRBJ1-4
TGTGCCAGCAGGGGGACAGGGGTTGAAAAACTGTTTTTT
CASRGTGVEKLFF
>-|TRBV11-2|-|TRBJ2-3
TGTGCCAGCAGCTTAACGCCGACTAGCACAGATACGCAGTATTTT
CASSLTPTSTDTQYF